This TCR beta chain was documented in a study of identical twins. In regard to this clonotype: Its antigen is undetermined.

The CDR3 length is 18 residues. V shed 4 bases and J shed 4 bases, with 25 bases lying between them. TCRdb re-analysed the 5' RACE reads in MiXCR, keeping a single row per CDR3 protein. The sample lists about 300,000 distinct CDR3 sequences, 12% occurring once. Overall study findings and caveats: Conclusions came from cross-sectional statistical analysis, not from following the same donors.

The sample also formed part of further work on yellow fever vaccine responses in identical twins.

The sample was CD8+ T cells sorted from blood. The chain employs TRBV12-3 or TRBV12-4 and TRBJ1-2; D unresolved. The clonotype originates from a woman aged 18-29 years in good health. CDR3 residues: CASSSDKEFRTALYGYTF. DNA for the CDR3: TGTGCCAGCAGTTCCGATAAAGAGTTTAGGACGGCCCTCTATGGCTACACCTTC.